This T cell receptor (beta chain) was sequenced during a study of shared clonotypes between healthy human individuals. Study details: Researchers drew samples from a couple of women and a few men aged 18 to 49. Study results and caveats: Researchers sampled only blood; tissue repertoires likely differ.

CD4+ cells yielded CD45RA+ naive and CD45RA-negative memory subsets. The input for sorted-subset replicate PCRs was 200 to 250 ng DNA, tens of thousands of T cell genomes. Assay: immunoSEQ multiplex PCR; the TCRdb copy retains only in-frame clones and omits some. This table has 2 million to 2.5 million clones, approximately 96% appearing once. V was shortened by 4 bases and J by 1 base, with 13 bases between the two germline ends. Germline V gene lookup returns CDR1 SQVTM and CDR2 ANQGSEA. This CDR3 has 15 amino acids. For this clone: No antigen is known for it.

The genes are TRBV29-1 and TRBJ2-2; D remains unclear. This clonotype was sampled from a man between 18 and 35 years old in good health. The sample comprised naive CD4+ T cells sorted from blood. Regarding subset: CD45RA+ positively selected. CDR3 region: CSVVVLAENTGELFF. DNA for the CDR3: TGCAGCGTTGTCGTCTTGGCAGAGAACACCGGGGAGCTGTTTTTT.